These 10 T cell receptor beta chains came from one sample sequenced in a study of patients and donors after allogeneic stem cell transplantation. TCRdb itself ran the RT-PCR reads through MiXCR, one entry per CDR3 protein. In the table there are 390,000 or so distinct CDR3 sequences, 16% of which are singletons. Specimen: blood, either unsorted or a sorted T cell fraction (not recorded which). The receptors originated from a human donor who was either an allogeneic HSCT recipient or a stem cell or donor lymphocyte infusion donor (not recorded which). It is not recorded whose cells these are; they may come from a transplant donor.

V usage is TRBV15 and J usage is TRBJ1-6, with a possible D match to TRBD1 (5 bases). Germline V CDR1 and CDR2: LNHNV, YYDKDF (reference sequence). Deletions cut 0 bases from V and 9 bases from J, with 12 bases between. The CDR3 sequence is 15 residues long. The DNA for the CDR3 is TGTGCCACCAGCAGAGACTCGGGGCAGGGTTCACCCCTCCACTTT. Its protein product is CATSRDSGQGSPLHF.

This rearrangement joins TRBV3-1 to TRBJ1-4, with 7 bases that match TRBD1. The V and J ends lost 0 bases and 12 bases, in that order; junction bases with no gene match: 13. The CDR3 has 16 amino acids. Germline V lookup: CDR1 LGHDT, CDR2 YNNKEL (reference sequence). DNA of the CDR3: TGTGCCAGCAGCCAAGATTTTAATCGCAGGGACAGACAACTGTTTTTT. Amino acid sequence: CASSQDFNRRDRQLFF.

The chain carries TRBV14 and TRBJ2-7; the match to TRBD2 covers 10 bases. The CDR3 is 15 residues long. V gave up 7 bases and J gave up 4 bases; unmatched junction bases: 10. Germline CDR1 reads SGHDN; CDR2 reads FVKESK. For the CDR3, the DNA is TGTGCCAGCAACCGGGCTAGCGGGAGTTATTACGAGCAGTACTTC. Translation gives CASNRASGSYYEQYF.

This clonotype is a singleton in its sample. The genes are TRBV10-3 and TRBJ2-5; weak D call: TRBD2 (6 bases). V was trimmed by 11 bases and J by 5 bases, leaving 12 bases between them. CDR3 size: 11 residues. The germline V gene encodes CDR1 ENHRY and CDR2 SYGVKD. CDR3 amino acids: CALSAGETQYF. DNA for the CDR3: TGTGCCCTTTCGGCGGGGGAGACCCAGTACTTC.

The genes are TRBV24-1 and TRBJ2-1; D possibly matches TRBD1 or TRBD2 (5 bases each). CDR1 KGHDR and CDR2 SFDVKD come from the germline V gene. The CDR3 extends over 16 amino acids. Trimming removed 3 bases from V and 8 bases from J, with 19 bases in between. DNA for the CDR3: TGTGCCACCAGTGATCCCGGGACGCGAAGGATCGATGAGCAGTTCTTC. Its protein is CATSDPGTRRIDEQFF.

The J gene is TRBJ1-3, the V gene TRBV2; D unresolved. CDR1 SNHLY and CDR2 FYNNEI come from the germline V gene. The V gene lost 2 bases and the J gene lost 0 bases, with 11 bases spanning the gap. The CDR3 sequence is 16 residues long. The CDR3 loop reads CASSESGRSSGNTIYF. CDR3 nucleotide sequence: TGTGCCAGCAGTGAAAGCGGACGTAGCTCTGGAAACACCATATATTTT.

This clonotype has ten or more counts. The chain links TRBV15 to TRBJ2-3; D not certain. Trimming left V 2 bases short and J 6 bases short, with 12 bases between. The CDR3 contains 14 residues. CDR1 and CDR2 (germline): LNHNV, YYDKDF (reference sequence). The CDR3 loop is CATSRRLDSDTQYF. In DNA, the CDR3 is TGTGCCACCAGCAGACGTCTAGATAGCGATACGCAGTATTTT.

This clonotype was detected a few times. The gene calls are TRBV5-6 and TRBJ2-5; no clear D. This CDR3 region has 12 residues. V lost 4 bases and J 9 bases, leaving 13 bases between the germline ends. Germline-derived CDR1 and CDR2 are SGHDT and YYEEEE. The CDR3 loop reads CASSRAANSQYF. Here the CDR3 DNA reads TGTGCCAGCAGCCGCGCCGCAAACTCCCAGTACTTC.

This sequence joins TRBV5-6 and TRBJ1-2; no clear D. Trimming left V 1 base short and J 7 bases short, with 14 bases between. The germline V gene encodes CDR1 SGHDT and CDR2 YYEEEE. This CDR3 is built from 14 residues. The CDR3 nucleotides read TGTGCCAGCAGCTTGTACGGGAAATGGCCTGGCTACACCTTC. Its translation is CASSLYGKWPGYTF. Drawing the rest from reference TRBV5-6 and TRBJ1-2, the complete variable domain is DAGVTQSPTHLIKTRGQQVTLRCSPKSGHDTVSWYQQALGQGPQFIFQYYEEEERQRGNFPDRFSGHQFPNYSSELNVNALLLGDSALYLCASSLYGKWPGYTFGSGTRLTVV.

J is TRBJ2-7 and V is TRBV20-1; tentatively, D is TRBD1 (6 bases). The V and J ends lost 6 bases and 0 bases respectively, with 12 bases between them. Germline V lookup: CDR1 DFQATT, CDR2 SNEGSKA (reference sequence). The CDR3 contains 13 residues. CDR3 sequence (DNA): TGCAGTGCCAGGGGAAGAAGCTCCTACGAGCAGTACTTC. It yields the protein CSARGRSSYEQYF.